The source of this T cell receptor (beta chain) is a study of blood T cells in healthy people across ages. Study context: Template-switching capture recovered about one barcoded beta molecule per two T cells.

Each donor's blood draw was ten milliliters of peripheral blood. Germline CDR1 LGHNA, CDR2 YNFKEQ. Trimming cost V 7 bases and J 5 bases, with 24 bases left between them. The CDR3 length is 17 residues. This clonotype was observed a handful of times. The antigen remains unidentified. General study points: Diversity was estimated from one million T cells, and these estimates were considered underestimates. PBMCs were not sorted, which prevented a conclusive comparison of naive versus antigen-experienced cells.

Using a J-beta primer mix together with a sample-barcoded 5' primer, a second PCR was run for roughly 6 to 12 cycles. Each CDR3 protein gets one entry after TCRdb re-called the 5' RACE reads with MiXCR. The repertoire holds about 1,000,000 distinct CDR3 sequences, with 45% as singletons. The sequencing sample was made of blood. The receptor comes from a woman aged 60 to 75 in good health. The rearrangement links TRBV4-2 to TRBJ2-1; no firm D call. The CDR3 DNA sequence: TGTGCCAGCATCCGAAGTCCTCTCGCAGGCCCCCACAATGAGCAGTTCTTC. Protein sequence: CASIRSPLAGPHNEQFF.